The clone carrying this T cell receptor (beta chain) was recorded a few times. Antigen unknown. The data derive from a study of blood T cells in healthy people across ages. Germline lookup yields CDR1 MGHDK and CDR2 SYGVNS. The CDR3 consists of 13 residues. Trimming took 3 bases from V and 5 from J, leaving 10 bases between them. Study outcomes and limitations: Aged donors had fewer naive CD4+ cells and lower diversity than long-lived donors.

The use of a sample-barcoded 5' primer and a J-beta primer mix characterized a second PCR of about 7 to 12 cycles. TCRdb reanalysed the 5' RACE reads using MiXCR and keeps one entry per CDR3 protein. The sample lists over 600,000 distinct CDR3 sequences; under 25% were seen once. The rearrangement uses TRBV25-1 and TRBJ1-2; D is unclear. The TCR originated in a man between 70 and 80 years old in good health. The source material was blood. CDR3 residues: CASSDMETYGYTF. In DNA form, the CDR3 reads TGTGCCAGCAGTGATATGGAGACTTATGGCTACACCTTC.